Below, 29 T cell receptor beta chains from the same sample are listed, as sequenced in a study of blood T cell repertoires in COVID-19. The repertoire was sequenced with immunoSEQ multiplex PCR; TCRdb's copy has only in-frame clones and lacks some. The repertoire holds roughly 99,000 clones, around 83% seen once, with more than 4% in the top ten. Sequences were obtained from peripheral blood. The receptors were sampled from a man between 65 and 79 years old with acute or convalescent COVID-19.

The chain combines TRBV4-2 with TRBJ1-3, with D maybe TRBD1 (5 bases). V was cut by 0 bases and J by 0 bases, with 12 bases left in between. CDR3 length equals 17 residues. Germline V gene lookup returns CDR1 LGHNA and CDR2 YNFKEQ. This CDR3 is CASSQDLRQNSGNTIYF. The CDR3 region has the DNA TGTGCCAGCAGCCAAGATTTGAGACAGAACTCTGGAAACACCATATATTTT.

This rearrangement joins TRBV6-4 to TRBJ1-2; 11 bases agree with TRBD1. CDR1 is MRHNA and CDR2 is SNTAGT in the germline V gene. This CDR3 has 16 amino acids. The J segment lost 4 bases and the V segment lost 5 bases, leaving 9 bases of the junction unmatched. CDR3 residues: CASSKTSGTGGYGYTF. Here the CDR3 DNA reads TGTGCCAGCAGTAAGACCTCCGGGACAGGGGGCTATGGCTACACCTTC.

The chain has TRBV7-2 and TRBJ1-1, with a possible D match to TRBD1 (5 bases). V gave up 6 bases and J gave up 1 base, with 12 bases separating them. Looked up from germline, CDR1 is SGHTA and CDR2 is FQGNSA. This CDR3 has 14 residues. The CDR3 loop reads CASSRQSGNTEAFF. The CDR3 nucleotides are TGTGCCAGCAGTCGACAGTCGGGGAACACTGAAGCTTTCTTT. The whole variable domain, remainder taken from reference TRBV7-2 and TRBJ1-1, is GAGVSQSPSNKVTEKGKDVELRCDPISGHTALYWYRQSLGQGLEFLIYFQGNSAPDKSGLPSDRFSAERTGGSVSTLTIQRTQQEDSAVYLCASSRQSGNTEAFFGQGTRLTVV.

The V call is TRBV19, the J call TRBJ2-5; D is possibly TRBD1 (5 bases). Germline V CDR1 and CDR2: LNHDA, SQIVND (reference sequence). The V gene lost 1 base and the J gene lost 5 bases, with 8 bases spanning the gap. The CDR3 runs to 13 residues. CDR3 sequence: CASSIAGSETQYF. The CDR3 nucleotides are TGTGCCAGTAGTATAGCAGGGTCGGAGACCCAGTACTTC. The whole variable domain, remainder taken from reference TRBV19 and TRBJ2-5, is DGGITQSPKYLFRKEGQNVTLSCEQNLNHDAMYWYRQDPGQGLRLIYYSQIVNDFQKGDIAEGYSVSREKKESFPLTVTSAQKNPTAFYLCASSIAGSETQYFGPGTRLLVL.

V and J are TRBV6-5 and TRBJ1-5; D is perhaps TRBD1 (5 bases). The germline V and J ends were trimmed by 5 bases and 4 bases, with 12 bases remaining between them. Germline lookup yields CDR1 MNHEY and CDR2 SVGAGI. The CDR3 is made up of 14 amino acids. The CDR3 spells CASSPGHLNQPQHF. The CDR3 DNA sequence: TGTGCCAGCAGTCCCGGACACTTAAATCAGCCCCAGCATTTT.

The chain is built from TRBV9 and TRBJ2-7, with D tentatively TRBD2 (6 bases). Germline V CDR1 and CDR2: SGDLS, YYNGEE. CDR3 size: 14 residues. V shed 0 bases and J shed 0 bases, with 7 bases lying between them. The CDR3 bases are TGTGCCAGCAGCGTAGGCGGGAACTCCTACGAGCAGTACTTC. It specifies CASSVGGNSYEQYF.

The chain is built from TRBV7-2 and TRBJ2-7; D unclear. V lost 4 bases and J lost 3, with 7 bases in between. CDR3 length equals 12 residues. CDR1 and CDR2 from the germline V gene are SGHTA and FQGNSA. The CDR3 reads CASSSVRYEQYF. The CDR3 bases are TGTGCCAGCAGCTCCGTCCGCTACGAGCAGTACTTC.

The genes are TRBV3-1 (or the pseudogene TRBV3-2) and TRBJ2-7; 9 bases align to TRBD1. The germline V gene encodes CDR1 LGHDT and CDR2 YNNKEL (reference sequence). This CDR3 comprises 17 residues. V shed 3 bases, J shed 6 bases, and the junction held 15 bases outside the gene matches. The CDR3 region has the DNA TGTGCCAGCAGCCACTTTATGGCGGGACAGGGAGGATCCGAGCAGTACTTC. It codes for CASSHFMAGQGGSEQYF.

In this sample, this clone turned up once. Within the sample, other DNA sequences also encode this same CDR3. This chain connects TRBV18 to TRBJ1-2; 7 bases line up with TRBD1. The CDR3 length is 12 residues. Germline V gene sequence: CDR1 KGHSH, CDR2 LQKENI. V gave up 3 bases and J gave up 8 bases; unmatched junction bases: 3. CDR3 loop: CASSPTGEGYTF. CDR3 in DNA: TGTGCCAGCTCACCTACAGGGGAAGGCTACACCTTC.

The gene calls are TRBV19 and TRBJ2-2; the D gene is possibly TRBD1 (6 bases). The CDR3 runs to 13 residues. In germline, CDR1 is LNHDA, CDR2 SQIVND (reference sequence). With 8 bases removed from V and 1 base from J, the gap between germline ends came to 8 bases. CDR3 sequence reads: CASPGQNTGELFF. CDR3 bases: TGTGCCAGTCCGGGACAGAACACCGGGGAGCTGTTTTTT.

The chain has TRBV19 and TRBJ2-3; D is unclear. Germline V gene lookup returns CDR1 LNHDA and CDR2 SQIVND (reference sequence). Between the trimmed V and J ends, which lost 5 bases and 3 bases, there was a span of 6 bases. The CDR3 has 12 residues. The CDR3 region has the DNA TGTGCCAGTAGTTCTAATACAGATACGCAGTATTTT. This encodes CASSSNTDTQYF.

This clone showed up just once. This chain uses TRBV10-3 with TRBJ1-3, with D uncertain. The germline gives CDR1 ENHRY, CDR2 SYGVKD. The V and J ends lost 3 bases and 1 base respectively, with 7 bases between them. The CDR3 length is 14 residues. CDR3 sequence (DNA): TGTGCCATCAGTGATACTGTGTCTGGAAACACCATATATTTT. Protein sequence: CAISDTVSGNTIYF.

The chain recombines TRBV14 with TRBJ1-3, with D uncertain. The CDR3 has 15 amino acids. The V and J ends lost 4 bases and 0 bases respectively, with 10 bases between them. Germline CDR1 reads SGHDN; CDR2 reads FVKESK. This CDR3 is CASSLGSFSGNTIYF. In DNA, the CDR3 is TGTGCCAGCAGCCTAGGGAGTTTCTCTGGAAACACCATATATTTT.

V gene TRBV9 combines with J gene TRBJ2-2; D not certain. The germline V gene has CDR1 SGDLS and CDR2 YYNGEE. This CDR3 is built from 18 residues. V lost 0 bases to trimming and J lost 0 bases, with 15 bases between them. CDR3 sequence reads: CASSVGQYGFPNTGELFF. CDR3 DNA: TGTGCCAGCAGCGTAGGTCAGTACGGGTTTCCGAACACCGGGGAGCTGTTTTTT.

The J gene is TRBJ1-5, the V gene TRBV2, with 7 bases lining up with TRBD1. CDR3 length: 13 amino acids. The germline V gene has CDR1 SNHLY and CDR2 FYNNEI. Unmatched junction bases numbered 5, after V lost 7 bases and J lost 5 bases. The CDR3 bases are TGTGCCAGCAAGGAAACAGGGGATCAGCCCCAGCATTTT. This translates into CASKETGDQPQHF.

The gene calls are TRBV18 and TRBJ1-1; 8 bases align to TRBD1. V dropped 5 bases and J dropped 4; count of bases not matched to a gene: 6. Germline-derived CDR1 and CDR2 are KGHSH and LQKENI. This CDR3 spans 14 amino acids. The CDR3 loop is CASSSTGTGTEAFF. The CDR3 nucleotides read TGTGCCAGCTCATCGACCGGGACAGGCACTGAAGCTTTCTTT.

The rearrangement joins TRBV6-5 to TRBJ2-3; no reliable D call. Germline-derived CDR1 and CDR2 are MNHEY and SVGAGI. Trimming removed 6 bases from V and 6 bases from J, with 7 bases in between. CDR3 length: 11 amino acids. CDR3 coding DNA: TGTGCCAGCAGCGCGAGGGATACGCAGTATTTT. Its protein product is CASSARDTQYF.

CDR3 sequence (DNA): TGTGCCAGCATAAACATCTTTAGCAATCAGCCCCAGCATTTT. Translating gives CASINIFSNQPQHF. V usage is TRBV6-5 and J usage is TRBJ1-5; D gene ambiguous. Trimming pared 7 bases from V and 0 bases from J, leaving 10 bases between. This CDR3 region has 14 residues. The germline gives CDR1 MNHEY, CDR2 SVGAGI.

In the case of this clone: The DNA is left out, because the CDR3 cannot be placed on it with certainty; the CDR3 is given as TCRdb lists it. The chain uses TRBV7-3 and TRBJ1-1. The CDR3 comprises 16 residues, both ends counted. From germline, CDR1 is SGHTA and CDR2 FQGTGA. CDR3 region: CASSFLFGEGGTEAFF.

The chain has TRBV6-5 and TRBJ1-6, with D uncertain. The germline CDR1 and CDR2 sequences are MNHEY and SVGAGI. The CDR3 spans 13 residues. The ends were cut back, 5 bases at V and 7 bases at J, with 9 bases in the middle. Here the CDR3 reads CASSRLKNSPLHF. The CDR3 DNA sequence: TGTGCCAGCAGTCGACTGAAGAATTCACCCCTCCACTTT.

Here the CDR3 reads CASSSGQGVQQYF. The CDR3 nucleotides are TGTGCCAGCAGCTCGGGACAGGGGGTACAGCAGTACTTC. The V gene is TRBV7-3, the J gene TRBJ2-7, with 11 bases fitting TRBD1. The germline CDR1 and CDR2 sequences are SGHTA and FQGTGA. V trimming: 4 bases; J trimming: 8 bases; junction bases outside the gene matches: 4. CDR3 length: 13 amino acids.

The rearrangement links TRBV5-6 to TRBJ1-6, with D possibly matching TRBD1 (5 bases). There are 17 residues in the CDR3. V dropped 2 bases and J dropped 3 bases, with 15 bases sitting between them. The germline CDR1 and CDR2 sequences are SGHDT and YYEEEE. This CDR3 is CASSFQAGTIYNSPLHF. CDR3 nucleotide sequence: TGTGCCAGCAGCTTTCAGGCGGGGACTATCTATAATTCACCCCTCCACTTT.

A few counts support this clone. The V and J genes are TRBV7-7 and TRBJ2-5; D is perhaps TRBD2 (7 bases). The germline V gene has CDR1 SSHAT and CDR2 FNYEAQ (reference sequence). Trimming stripped 5 bases from V and 5 bases from J, with 12 bases between. This CDR3 spans 13 amino acids. The CDR3 coding sequence is TGTGCCAGCAGCCGGGGGGCCTGGGAGACCCAGTACTTC. Translated: CASSRGAWETQYF.

The chain combines TRBV18 with TRBJ1-2, with 8 bases matching TRBD1. The V segment lost 6 bases and the J segment 4 bases; nucleotides outside the gene matches: 7. The CDR3 is 14 amino acids. Germline lookup yields CDR1 KGHSH and CDR2 LQKENI. For the CDR3, the DNA is TGTGCCAGCTCCCCTGGACAGGGACCCTATGGCTACACCTTC. Translation: CASSPGQGPYGYTF.

The chain joins TRBV6-6 to TRBJ2-7; TRBD2 aligns across 7 bases. V dropped 5 bases and J dropped 3; count of bases not matched to a gene: 16. Germline CDR1 MNHNY, CDR2 SVGAGI (reference sequence). The CDR3 contains 17 residues. The CDR3 region is CASSQAVARGIYYEQYF. The CDR3 coding sequence is TGTGCCAGCAGTCAGGCAGTCGCGCGGGGGATTTACTACGAGCAGTACTTC.

This clone occurred once. This rearrangement joins TRBV6-5 to TRBJ1-4; the D gene is possibly TRBD1 (6 bases). The CDR3 is made up of 14 amino acids. Germline CDR1 and CDR2: MNHEY and SVGAGI. With 6 bases removed from V and 5 bases from J, the gap between germline ends came to 13 bases. The CDR3 nucleotides are TGTGCCAGCAGGTCACAGGGAAAAAATGAAAAACTGTTTTTT. Translated, it gives CASRSQGKNEKLFF.

The rearrangement links TRBV15 to TRBJ1-4; D may be TRBD1 (5 bases). The CDR3 is made up of 15 amino acids. The germline V gene has CDR1 LNHNV and CDR2 YYDKDF (reference sequence). V was trimmed by 0 bases and J by 8 bases, leaving 13 bases between them. CDR3 region: CATSRDLGGDEKLFF. The CDR3 DNA reads TGTGCCACCAGCAGAGATCTCGGGGGGGACGAAAAACTGTTTTTT.

The chain is built from TRBV9 and TRBJ2-1; TRBD1 matches at 9 bases. V gave up 5 bases and J gave up 1 base; unmatched junction bases: 4. Looked up from germline, CDR1 is SGDLS and CDR2 is YYNGEE. CDR3 size: 15 residues. The CDR3, as DNA: TGTGCCAGCAGTCAGACAGGGGGTTCCTACAATGAGCAGTTCTTC. Translated: CASSQTGGSYNEQFF.

The chain couples TRBV5-1 to TRBJ1-2; a weak D match, TRBD1 (6 bases). The CDR3 is 14 amino acids. Germline lookup yields CDR1 SGHRS and CDR2 YFSETQ. Trimming took 7 bases from V and 0 from J, leaving 13 bases between them. The DNA of the CDR3 is TGCGCCAGCGGCGAACAGGGACCTAACTATGGCTACACCTTC. This gives the protein CASGEQGPNYGYTF.